This paragraph covers one T cell receptor (beta chain) sequence. What it binds is not known. This specimen belongs to a study of cytomegalovirus exposure and HLA in healthy donors. Study as a whole: An early data release held around 80 million unique TCRs from HLA-typed donors. Study results and limitations: As a later analysis showed, a missense DCLRE1C variant was linked to trimming of TCR beta V- and J-genes. Later, an analysis showed that TCR beta chains associated with HLA were more clonally expanded than others that were equally common.

V shed 5 bases and J shed 0 bases, with 8 bases lying between them. This CDR3 is built from 14 residues. Germline-derived CDR1 and CDR2 are SGHTA and FQGNSA. PCR primers comprised 60 Vbeta and 13 Jbeta primers. Profiled with immunoSEQ multiplex PCR; TCRdb holds only in-frame clones, not every one. The repertoire includes about 78,000 clones, 80% of them detected once, and 32% sits in the top ten. This chain joins TRBV7-2 and TRBJ1-3, with a tentative D call TRBD1 (5 bases). Specimen: PBMCs. This TCR came from a man aged 50-59 years in good health and CMV-seropositive. The CDR3 region is CASSHDSSGNTIYF. The CDR3 coding sequence is TGTGCCAGCAGCCACGACAGCTCTGGAAACACCATATATTTT.